This T cell receptor (beta chain) was sequenced for a study of PD-1 blockade in classical Hodgkin lymphoma. Profiled with immunoSEQ multiplex PCR; TCRdb holds only in-frame clones, not every one. The data contain around 970 clones, around 83% of them singletons. Patients all relapsed after autologous stem cell transplantation, and there was variation in brentuximab vedotin exposure. Applied to thawed PBMCs, magnetic negative selection was the method used to isolate CD8+ T cells. This clone was counted a single time. The CDR3 consists of 14 residues. CDR1 and CDR2 from the germline V gene are SEHNR and FQNEAQ (reference sequence). Trimming took 0 bases from V and 3 from J, leaving 9 bases between them.

The specimen comprised CD8+ T cells from blood, sampled at baseline. The receptor was isolated from a human donor with classical Hodgkin lymphoma. This chain connects TRBV7-9 to TRBJ2-7, with a possible D match to TRBD1 (5 bases). CDR3: CASSLAGQDYEQYF. CDR3 DNA sequence: TGTGCCAGCAGCTTAGCGGGGCAGGACTACGAGCAGTACTTC. The full variable domain, completed using reference TRBV7-9 and TRBJ2-7, is DTGVSQNPRHKITKRGQNVTFRCDPISEHNRLYWYRQTLGQGPEFLTYFQNEAQLEKSRLLSDRFSAERPKGSFSTLEIQRTEQGDSAMYLCASSLAGQDYEQYFGPGTRLTVT.